The TCR beta chain described here comes from a study of blood T cells in healthy people across ages. V lost 3 bases and J lost 5, with 16 bases in between. CDR3 length equals 15 residues. Per-sample yields of isolated PBMCs were at least 6.5 million. Primers used in a second PCR of about 6 to 12 cycles were a sample-barcoded 5' primer and a J-beta primer mix. With 12 random nucleotides, a template-switch adaptor tagged each individual cDNA molecule. One entry per CDR3 protein results from TCRdb running MiXCR on the 5' RACE reads. The repertoire consists of some 690,000 distinct CDR3 sequences, with around a fifth occurring once and the leading ten covering under 25%.

This clonotype originated in a man between 65 and 85 years old in good health. V gene TRBV12-3 or TRBV12-4 combines with J gene TRBJ1-1; D not certain. The source material was blood. CDR3 sequence: CASSFGIIMGTEAFF. In DNA, the CDR3 is TGTGCCAGCAGTTTCGGTATTATCATGGGTACTGAAGCTTTCTTT.